Shown below are 9 T cell receptor beta chains from a single sample sequenced in a study of T cell responses to AZD1222 COVID-19 vaccine. Clones were sequenced by immunoSEQ multiplex PCR, and TCRdb holds only the in-frame ones, with some missing. The data show approximately 200,000 clones, 91% seen once. The source was peripheral blood, collected 28 days after the second AZD1222 dose. Receptor source: an adult who received the AZD1222 COVID-19 vaccine.

The V call is TRBV7-9, the J call TRBJ2-7; 8 bases fit TRBD1. Trimming at V came to 3 bases and at J to 4 bases, leaving 8 bases not matched to a gene. Germline lookup yields CDR1 SEHNR and CDR2 FQNEAQ (reference sequence). The CDR3 totals 15 residues. The chain's CDR3 is CASSFGRDRKYEQYF. The CDR3 nucleotides are TGTGCCAGCAGCTTCGGACGGGACAGGAAGTACGAGCAGTACTTC.

This sequence joins TRBV13 and TRBJ2-7; D might be TRBD2 (6 bases). From germline, CDR1 is PRHDT and CDR2 FYEKMQ (reference sequence). The CDR3 runs 14 residues. Trimming removed 5 bases at V and 6 bases at J, with 17 bases between. Written as DNA, the CDR3 is TGTGCCAGCAGCAATCCTTCGACTAGTCTCGAGCAGTACTTC. Its translation: CASSNPSTSLEQYF.

This rearrangement joins TRBV6-7 to TRBJ1-5; no firm D call. TRBV6-7 is filed as an ORF, its function uncertain. CDR3 length: 13 amino acids. V dropped 5 bases and J dropped 0 bases, with 5 bases sitting between them. The CDR3 nucleotides are TGTGCCAGCAGTAACCATAGCAATCAGCCCCAGCATTTT. This sequence encodes CASSNHSNQPQHF.

The chain combines TRBV19 with TRBJ2-1; D might be TRBD2 (6 bases). The germline V gene has CDR1 LNHDA and CDR2 SQIVND (reference sequence). CDR3 length: 14 amino acids. Trimming stripped 6 bases from V and 9 bases from J, with 18 bases between. The CDR3 reads CASSIGTPQGEQFF. In DNA form, the CDR3 reads TGTGCCAGTAGCATCGGGACTCCTCAGGGTGAGCAGTTCTTC. Supplemented by reference TRBV19 and TRBJ2-1, the full variable domain reads DGGITQSPKYLFRKEGQNVTLSCEQNLNHDAMYWYRQDPGQGLRLIYYSQIVNDFQKGDIAEGYSVSREKKESFPLTVTSAQKNPTAFYLCASSIGTPQGEQFFGPGTRLTVL.

The CDR3 coding sequence is TGTGCCAGCAGTCCAGCCACAAGAAAAGACAGGGCTAATCAGCCCCAGCATTTT. Encoded protein: CASSPATRKDRANQPQHF. The rearrangement uses TRBV27 and TRBJ1-5; TRBD1 agrees at 7 bases. The germline V gene encodes CDR1 MNHEY and CDR2 SMNVEV (reference sequence). V was pared by 5 bases and J by 4 bases, with 17 bases of the junction left unmatched. The CDR3 is 18 amino acids.

This clone was observed once. This chain uses TRBV2 with TRBJ1-2, with a tentative D call TRBD1 (5 bases). CDR1 is SNHLY and CDR2 is FYNNEI in the germline V gene. The V end was cut by 2 bases, the J end by 3 bases, with 10 bases between. The CDR3 contains 14 residues. CDR3 loop: CASSERRRDYGYTF. The CDR3 coding sequence is TGTGCCAGCAGTGAACGTCGCAGGGACTATGGCTACACCTTC.

The chain has TRBV5-1 and TRBJ2-3; 8 bases are shared with TRBD2. J was trimmed by 2 bases and V by 4 bases; bases with no gene match: 3. Per the germline V gene, CDR1 is SGHRS and CDR2 is YFSETQ. CDR3 length: 14 amino acids. CDR3 bases: TGCGCCAGCAGCCGCGGGGGGCCCACAGATACGCAGTATTTT. Its translation is CASSRGGPTDTQYF.

The chain employs TRBV3-1 (or the pseudogene TRBV3-2) and TRBJ2-2, with TRBD2 identical over 8 bases. This CDR3 is built from 15 residues. The V segment lost 4 bases and the J segment 7 bases; nucleotides outside the gene matches: 8. In germline, CDR1 is LGHDT, CDR2 YNNKEL (reference sequence). This chain's CDR3 is CASSLFSGIVGELFF. The DNA for the CDR3 is TGTGCCAGCAGCCTCTTTAGCGGGATTGTCGGGGAGCTGTTTTTT.

This chain uses TRBV14 with TRBJ2-7; no clear D gene. Germline V CDR1 and CDR2: SGHDN, FVKESK. The CDR3 runs 15 residues. V lost 0 bases and J 2 bases, leaving 11 bases between the germline ends. CDR3 coding DNA: TGTGCCAGCAGCCAAGAGCTAGGACCCCCCTACGAGCAGTACTTC. Its protein is CASSQELGPPYEQYF.